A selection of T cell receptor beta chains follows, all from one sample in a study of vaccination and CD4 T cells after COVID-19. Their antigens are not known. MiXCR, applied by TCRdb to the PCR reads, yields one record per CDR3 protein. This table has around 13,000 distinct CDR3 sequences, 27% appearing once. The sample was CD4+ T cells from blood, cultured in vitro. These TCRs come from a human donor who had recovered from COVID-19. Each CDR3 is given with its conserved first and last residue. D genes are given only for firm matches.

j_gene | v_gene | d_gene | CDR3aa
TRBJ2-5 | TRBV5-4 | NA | CASSLGREETQYF
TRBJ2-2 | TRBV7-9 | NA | CASSLVKGVGELFF
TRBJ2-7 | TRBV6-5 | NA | CASSYQGSEQYF
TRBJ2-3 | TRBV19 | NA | CASSAGSTDTQYF
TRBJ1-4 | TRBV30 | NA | CAWAGTASGKLFF
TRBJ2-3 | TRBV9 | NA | CASTPQGGSTDTQYF
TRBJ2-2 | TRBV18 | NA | CASSPVQGRRDTTGELFF
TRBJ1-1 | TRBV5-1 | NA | CASSLSGRAFF
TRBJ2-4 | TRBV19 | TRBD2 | CASSIAPGTRRYF
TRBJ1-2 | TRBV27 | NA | CASSSNGGNRYGYTF
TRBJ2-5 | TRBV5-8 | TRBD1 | CASSLVPDRGETQYF
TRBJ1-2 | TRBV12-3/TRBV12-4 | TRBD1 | CASSWTGYGYTF
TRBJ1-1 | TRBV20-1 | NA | CSAPNRVGNTEAFF
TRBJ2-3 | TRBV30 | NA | CAWSVRASSTDTQYF
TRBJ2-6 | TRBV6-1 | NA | CASSSSTGMVVGNSGANVLTF
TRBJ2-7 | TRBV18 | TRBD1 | CASSLQGASYEQYF
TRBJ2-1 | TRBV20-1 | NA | CSAEGLYNEQFF
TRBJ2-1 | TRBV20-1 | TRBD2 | CSASYSGGGYYNEQFF
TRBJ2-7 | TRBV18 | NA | CASSRTDSYEQYF
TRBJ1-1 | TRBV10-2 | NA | CASRAWAGILNTEAFF
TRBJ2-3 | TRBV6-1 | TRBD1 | CASQVIPGQGTDTQYF
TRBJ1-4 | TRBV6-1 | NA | CASSLGWGGTNEKLFF
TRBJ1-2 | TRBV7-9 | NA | CASSLALDGYGYTF
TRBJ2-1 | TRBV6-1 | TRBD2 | CASSTRVQSLAAYNEQFF
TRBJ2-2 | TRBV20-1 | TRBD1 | CSARKVRQGVTGELFF
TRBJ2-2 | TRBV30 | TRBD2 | CAWRRGGSWSGELFF
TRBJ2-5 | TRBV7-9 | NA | CASSRTGNKGTQYF
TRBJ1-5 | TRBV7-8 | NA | CASSSPGPHQPQHF
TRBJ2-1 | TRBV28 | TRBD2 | CASSIGVLAGGVEQFF
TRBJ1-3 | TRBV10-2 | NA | CASSESSTPGNTIYF
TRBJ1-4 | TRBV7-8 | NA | CASSLAGQRKLFF
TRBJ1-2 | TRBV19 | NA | CASSDSYNYGYTF
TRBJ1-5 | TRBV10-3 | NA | CAISRTESNQPQHF
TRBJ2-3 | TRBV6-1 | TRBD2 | CASTERPPGGTTDTQYF
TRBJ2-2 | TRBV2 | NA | CASRADTGELFF
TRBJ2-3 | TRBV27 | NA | CASSSKPAILRRGVWGEETDTQYF
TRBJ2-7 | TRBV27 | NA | CASSKGGRGPPISYEQYF
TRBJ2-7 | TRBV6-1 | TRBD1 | CASSKGTGVYEQYF
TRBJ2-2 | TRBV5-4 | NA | CASSLKGAGELFF
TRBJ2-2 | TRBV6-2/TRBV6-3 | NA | CASSPKGRNTGELFF
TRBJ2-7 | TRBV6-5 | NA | CASSYFRSSQRNYEQYF
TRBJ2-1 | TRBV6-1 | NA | CASRRSDYNEQFF
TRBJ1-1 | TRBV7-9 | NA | CASSFQENTEAFF
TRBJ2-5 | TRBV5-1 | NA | CASSAGNRWRTQYF
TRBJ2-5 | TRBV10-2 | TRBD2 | CASSRGGETQYF
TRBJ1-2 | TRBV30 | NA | CAWVGGNYGYTF
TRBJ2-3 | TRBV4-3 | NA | CASSQGARVGGPKYF
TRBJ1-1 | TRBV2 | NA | CASSARRMNTEAFF
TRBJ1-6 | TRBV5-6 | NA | CASSLRVREGNSPLHF
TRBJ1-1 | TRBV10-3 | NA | CAISDGSFDEAFF
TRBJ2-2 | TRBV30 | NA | CAWSVLGNTGELFF
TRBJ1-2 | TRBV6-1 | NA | CASRPYNYGYTF
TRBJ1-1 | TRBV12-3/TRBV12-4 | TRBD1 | CASTRDRVAFF
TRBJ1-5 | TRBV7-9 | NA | CASSLGPGRGVNQPQHF
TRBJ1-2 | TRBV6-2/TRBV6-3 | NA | CASSSDTYGYTF
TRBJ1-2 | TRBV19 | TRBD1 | CASSTPRDSFYTF
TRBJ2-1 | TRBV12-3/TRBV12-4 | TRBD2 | CASSLGGGGYNEQFF
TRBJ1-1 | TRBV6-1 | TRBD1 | CATYHFGGQALMNTEAFF